The next 19 T cell receptor beta chains were all read from a single sample in a study of CD8+ T cells in alopecia areata. RNA, once extracted, was reverse transcribed into cDNA for use as the sequencing template. Clones were read by immunoSEQ multiplex PCR, and TCRdb kept only the in-frame ones, dropping some. The sample has more than 200,000 clones, 65% to 70% seen once. This material consisted of CD4+ T cells sorted from blood, taken at week 0. Receptors were obtained from a human donor with alopecia areata.

This rearrangement joins TRBV9 to TRBJ2-3; no clear D gene. The germline CDR1 and CDR2 sequences are SGDLS and YYNGEE. The CDR3 totals 12 residues. V was pared by 6 bases and J by 1 base, with 6 bases between. CDR3 amino acids: CASTGGTDTQYF. CDR3 DNA: TGTGCCAGCACCGGCGGCACAGATACGCAGTATTTT.

V is TRBV29-1 and J is TRBJ2-5, with D perhaps matching TRBD1 (6 bases). From germline, CDR1 is SQVTM and CDR2 ANQGSEA. Deletions cut 7 bases from V and 5 bases from J, with 20 bases between. The CDR3 is 14 residues long. CDR3 sequence: CSAYGTPSGETQYF. The CDR3 DNA follows: TGCAGCGCCTACGGGACACCGAGTGGGGAGACCCAGTACTTC.

The chain couples TRBV9 to TRBJ2-1, with 15 bases lining up with TRBD2. Germline trimming cut 3 bases from V and 0 bases from J; bases unmatched to any gene: 7. The CDR3 totals 19 residues. CDR1 is SGDLS and CDR2 is YYNGEE in the germline V gene. The CDR3 DNA reads as TGTGCCAGCAGCGCACCGGGGACTAGCGGGGGGAGCTCCTACAATGAGCAGTTCTTC. Its translation: CASSAPGTSGGSSYNEQFF.

The chain employs TRBV11-1 and TRBJ2-3; 10 bases agree with TRBD2. The CDR3 contains 17 residues. J lost 1 base, V lost 5 bases, and 9 bases had no gene match. The germline CDR1 and CDR2 sequences are SGHAT and FQDESV (reference sequence). The CDR3, as DNA: TGTGCCAGCAGCCCAGGGATAGCGGGGGGCGGCACAGATACGCAGTATTTT. Translated, it gives CASSPGIAGGGTDTQYF.

The chain has TRBV6-5 and TRBJ2-7, with TRBD2 as a possible D gene (5 bases). V lost 2 bases and J lost 7, with 12 bases in between. CDR1 MNHEY and CDR2 SVGAGI come from the germline V gene. The CDR3 spans 13 residues. DNA for the CDR3: TGTGCCAGCAGTTACGGCCCTAGGAGGGAGCAGTACTTC. This sequence encodes CASSYGPRREQYF.

This chain connects TRBV18 to TRBJ1-6; 8 bases are a match to TRBD1. V gave up 1 base and J gave up 8 bases; unmatched junction bases: 4. In germline, CDR1 is KGHSH, CDR2 LQKENI. The CDR3 runs 15 residues. CDR3 DNA: TGTGCCAGCTCACCACGTCACAGGGGGGATTCACCCCTCCACTTT. This translates into CASSPRHRGDSPLHF.

With regard to this clone: Other DNA sequences of this sample code for an identical CDR3. V gene TRBV30 combines with J gene TRBJ1-1; D not resolved. The V gene lost 2 bases and the J gene lost 5 bases, with 6 bases spanning the gap. The germline V gene has CDR1 GTSNPN and CDR2 SVGIG (reference sequence). The CDR3 runs to 11 residues. The CDR3 sequence: CAWSRGTEAFF. The CDR3 region has the DNA TGTGCCTGGAGTCGTGGGACTGAAGCTTTCTTT.

This clone occurred a few times. CDR3 protein: CSVRTTVSYNEQFF. The DNA for the CDR3 is TGCAGCGTTCGGACGACGGTTTCCTACAATGAGCAGTTCTTC. The rearrangement joins TRBV29-1 to TRBJ2-1; no firm D call. V was clipped by 5 bases and J by 1 base, with 12 bases between them. The CDR3 runs 14 residues. Per the germline V gene, CDR1 is SQVTM and CDR2 is ANQGSEA.

This clone showed up just a few times. V usage is TRBV6-6 and J usage is TRBJ2-7, with unresolved D. The CDR3 runs 12 residues. Trimming shortened V by 6 bases and J by 6 bases, and 12 bases separated the two germline ends. In germline, CDR1 is MNHNY, CDR2 SVGAGI (reference sequence). The DNA of the CDR3 is TGTGCCAGCAGAACCTGGACGTCCGAGCAGTACTTC. This gives the protein CASRTWTSEQYF.

This chain joins TRBV27 and TRBJ2-5, with a weak D call TRBD1 (6 bases). V was pared by 6 bases and J by 4 bases, with 15 bases between. The CDR3 has 14 residues. Looked up from germline, CDR1 is MNHEY and CDR2 is SMNVEV (reference sequence). For the CDR3, the DNA is TGTGCCAGCAGCCCAGGACAGCCCCGAGAGACCCAGTACTTC. This translates into CASSPGQPRETQYF.

The chain recombines TRBV7-3 with TRBJ2-2, with 11 bases that match TRBD2. This CDR3 spans 18 amino acids. With V trimmed by 0 bases and J by 2 bases, 5 bases remained unmatched. CDR1 is SGHTA, CDR2 FQGTGA, per germline. The CDR3 DNA reads TGTGCCAGCAGCTTAACGTCGCTAGCGGGGGGAAACACCGGGGAGCTGTTTTTT. Its protein is CASSLTSLAGGNTGELFF.

This clone was counted between two and nine times. The V gene is TRBV5-6, the J gene TRBJ1-2; D unclear. Germline loops: CDR1 SGHDT, CDR2 YYEEEE. The germline V and J ends were trimmed by 1 base and 6 bases, with 16 bases remaining between them. The CDR3 contains 15 residues. CDR3 sequence: CASSLRSGRINGYTF. CDR3 DNA sequence: TGTGCCAGCAGCTTGAGATCAGGTAGAATTAATGGCTACACCTTC.

This chain joins TRBV29-1 and TRBJ2-4; D gene unclear. The V and J ends lost 1 base and 1 base respectively, with 5 bases between them. The CDR3 length is 13 residues. Germline assignment: CDR1 SQVTM and CDR2 ANQGSEA. Here the CDR3 DNA reads TGCAGCGTTGAAGGCGGTGCCAAAAACATTCAGTACTTC. It translates to CSVEGGAKNIQYF.

V usage is TRBV29-1 and J usage is TRBJ2-3, with 11 bases aligning to TRBD2. The length of the CDR3 is 13 residues. V lost 7 bases, J lost 9 bases, and 9 bases stayed unmatched. From germline, CDR1 is SQVTM and CDR2 ANQGSEA. The CDR3 DNA reads TGCAGCGCCACCCTAGCGGGGGGTGACACGCAGTATTTT. As protein: CSATLAGGDTQYF.

The chain couples TRBV4-3 to TRBJ1-6, with D possibly being TRBD1 (6 bases). The CDR3 contains 16 residues. Deletions cut 1 base from V and 10 bases from J, with 17 bases between. From germline, CDR1 is LGHNA and CDR2 YSLEER. CDR3 coding DNA: TGCGCCAGCAGCCAAGGAGCGCGGGGGCGGCGGTCACCCCTCCACTTT. It codes for CASSQGARGRRSPLHF.

The V and J genes are TRBV27 and TRBJ1-2, with 8 bases that match TRBD1. This CDR3 is 16 amino acids long. The V and J ends lost 0 bases and 8 bases, in that order; junction bases with no gene match: 11. The V gene's germline CDR1 is MNHEY and CDR2 SMNVEV (reference sequence). CDR3 bases: TGTGCCAGCAGTTTATCGATGGGACAGGAGCTGGGGGGCTACACCTTC. Protein sequence: CASSLSMGQELGGYTF.

V is TRBV29-1 and J is TRBJ2-1; 7 nucleotides align to TRBD2. Trimming removed 0 bases from V and 8 bases from J; junction bases left unmatched: 7. The CDR3 spans 14 residues. From germline, CDR1 is SQVTM and CDR2 ANQGSEA. The CDR3 spells CSVEDRGSGDEQFF. The CDR3 DNA reads TGCAGCGTTGAAGATCGTGGAAGCGGGGATGAGCAGTTCTTC.

This clone was found a few times. The gene calls are TRBV30 and TRBJ1-1; D unclear. The CDR3 spans 14 residues. Trimming shortened V by 0 bases and J by 4 bases, and 12 bases separated the two germline ends. Per the germline V gene, CDR1 is GTSNPN and CDR2 is SVGIG (reference sequence). This CDR3 is CAWSVGSGGTEAFF. The CDR3 bases are TGTGCCTGGAGTGTAGGGTCGGGTGGCACTGAAGCTTTCTTT.

The rearrangement joins TRBV30 to TRBJ1-1; D remains ambiguous. The CDR3 is made up of 15 amino acids. The V gene's germline CDR1 is GTSNPN and CDR2 SVGIG (reference sequence). Trimming took 4 bases from V and 0 from J, leaving 15 bases between them. The CDR3 reads CAWTRRTVMNTEAFF. The CDR3 DNA reads as TGTGCCTGGACCAGACGGACGGTAATGAACACTGAAGCTTTCTTT.